This T cell receptor (beta chain) was sequenced for a study of T cells in Graves' hyperthyroidism and ophthalmopathy (dated by TCRdb to about 2019). For context, the study as a whole: To identify TCR V-J signatures that set the groups apart, the researchers used a discovery cohort of 100 patients, made up of roughly 40 with Graves' ophthalmopathy and about 60 with stable Graves' hyperthyroidism. Prospective prediction of ophthalmopathy was tested in an independent validation cohort of 18 to 20 hyperthyroidism patients and 15 to 17 patients who later progressed to ophthalmopathy. The 100 discovery patients were randomly split 7:3 into training and test sets. In roughly six Graves' hyperthyroidism patients, the study also compared T-cell repertoires from thyroid tissue with T-cell repertoires from blood. After sampling, hyperthyroidism patients received methimazole starting at 30 mg daily, and ophthalmopathy patients received high-dose intravenous methylprednisolone. TCR Vbeta CDR3 sequencing of approximately 140 peripheral blood samples (over 40 ophthalmopathy, about 75 hyperthyroidism and approximately 17 progressor patients) is reported in the paper.

The TCR beta CDR3 regions were amplified from RNA transcripts. For the first round of RT-PCR on the TCR CDR3, the HTBI primer set was used together with the Qiagen OneStep RT-PCR kit. The libraries were constructed in a second round of multiplex PCR and then size-selected and purified. Paired-end sequencing of the libraries was performed with 100 bp reads on an Illumina HiSeq2000. The authors' pipeline ran thus. SOAPnuke was used to process the raw data, with reads discarded if the reads contained adapters or uncalled bases, had a mean Phred below 15, or lacked an exact constant-primer or identifier match. High-quality paired reads were merged using COPE v1.2.5, and each unique nucleotide sequence was defined as a clonotype. MiTCR v1.1 was used to align clonotypes to the IMGT TRBV, TRBD and TRBJ reference segments. Analysis was restricted to V-J combinations with a frequency above 0.0001, which covered roughly 99% of repertoires. The TCS score was defined as F50 (clonal expansion) divided by E x V (chaos), with BLOSUM62-based TCRdist calculated between CDR3 peptides within each V-J. Welch's t-statistics and random forest reduced roughly 500 V-J features to roughly 13, which were used in a naive Bayes classifier (R e1071). Thyroid-blood repertoire similarity was quantified with the Morisita-Horn index. Using fastp trimming at Q25 and MiXCR clonotype assembly, TCRdb reanalyzed the public sequencing data and kept in-frame beta chains. CDR3 protein sequences are deduplicated, and each keeps its most common genes and DNA. What appears here as the V and J calls and clone size reflects TCRdb's work, not the paper's. Counted in this sample were hundreds of thousands of distinct CDR3 sequences; 40% to 55% of them appeared once. Together, the top ten hold under 8% of the sample.

This clonotype was picked up many times. Its recognized antigen is unknown. Per-nucleotide qualities are absent, and no much larger clonotype sits a single base away. The study excluded patients with uncontrolled infections, other autoimmune diseases, pregnancy or lactation. Clinical symptoms, serum thyroxine and TRAb, thyroid ultrasound, and orbital computed tomography formed the basis for the diagnoses. Total RNA was extracted using Trizol reagent, and RNA quality was assessed on an Agilent 2100 Bioanalyzer. Beyond this particular receptor, the publication reports: A 13 V-J signature model separated ophthalmopathy from stable hyperthyroidism, with about 90% sensitivity and about 81% specificity in cross-validation and 80%/75% in testing. In validation, the model predicted progression to ophthalmopathy a median of roughly six months before onset, with about 67% sensitivity and roughly 73% specificity. No statistical method was used to set the sample size in advance, and investigators knew the group allocation. Most expanded thyroid clonotypes (frequency above 0.001) were also found in blood, which suggests that blood repertoires may mirror thyroid immune responses.

Sequencing was performed on peripheral blood or thyroid tissue (not recorded which). This sequence was found in an adult man with Graves' disease, either hyperthyroidism or ophthalmopathy (not recorded which).

The CDR3 here reads CASGLVTERGLLFF. The DNA reads TGTGCTAGTGGTTTGGTAACCGAGAGGGGATTACTGTTTTTT. The chain is made from TRBV12-5 and TRBJ1-4; TRBD1 is a weak D gene call, 5 bases matching. From a lookup of the germline V gene, CDR1 and CDR2 are LGHNT and FRNRAP. The CDR3 numbers 14 residues from cysteine through phenylalanine. The only DNA kept is the CDR3, 42 bases in frame from the first base. V loses 0 bases of germline sequence and J loses 13 bases, and the interval between the two ends is 15 bases.